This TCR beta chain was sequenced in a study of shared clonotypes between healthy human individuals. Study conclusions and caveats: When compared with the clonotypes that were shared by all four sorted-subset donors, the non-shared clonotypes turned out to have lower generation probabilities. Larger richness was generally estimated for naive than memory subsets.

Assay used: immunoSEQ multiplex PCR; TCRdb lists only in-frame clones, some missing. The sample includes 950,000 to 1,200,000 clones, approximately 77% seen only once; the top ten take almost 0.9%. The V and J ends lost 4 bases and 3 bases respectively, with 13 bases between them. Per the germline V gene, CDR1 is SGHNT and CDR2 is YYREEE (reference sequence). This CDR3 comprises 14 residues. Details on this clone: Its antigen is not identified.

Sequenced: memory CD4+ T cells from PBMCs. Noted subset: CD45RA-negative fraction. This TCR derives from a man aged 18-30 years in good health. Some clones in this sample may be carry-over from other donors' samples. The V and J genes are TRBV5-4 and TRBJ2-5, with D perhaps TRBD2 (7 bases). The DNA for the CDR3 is TGTGCCAGCAGCCTATTAGGGGGGGAAGAGACCCAGTACTTC. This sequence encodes CASSLLGGEETQYF. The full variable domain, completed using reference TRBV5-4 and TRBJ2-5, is ETGVTQSPTHLIKTRGQQVTLRCSSQSGHNTVSWYQQALGQGPQFIFQYYREEENGRGNFPPRFSGLQFPNYSSELNVNALELDDSALYLCASSLLGGEETQYFGPGTRLLVL.